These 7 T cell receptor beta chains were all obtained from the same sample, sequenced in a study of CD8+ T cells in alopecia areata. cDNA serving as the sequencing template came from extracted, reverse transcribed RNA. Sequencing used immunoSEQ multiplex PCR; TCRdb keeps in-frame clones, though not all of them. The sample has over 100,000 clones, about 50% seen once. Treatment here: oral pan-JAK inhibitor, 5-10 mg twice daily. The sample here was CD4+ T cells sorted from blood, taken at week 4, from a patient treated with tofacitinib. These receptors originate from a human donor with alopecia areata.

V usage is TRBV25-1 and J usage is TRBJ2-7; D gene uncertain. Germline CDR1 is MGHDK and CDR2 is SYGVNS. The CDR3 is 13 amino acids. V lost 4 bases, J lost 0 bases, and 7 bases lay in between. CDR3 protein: CASSGRYSYEQYF. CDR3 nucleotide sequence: TGTGCCAGCAGTGGACGTTACTCCTACGAGCAGTACTTC.

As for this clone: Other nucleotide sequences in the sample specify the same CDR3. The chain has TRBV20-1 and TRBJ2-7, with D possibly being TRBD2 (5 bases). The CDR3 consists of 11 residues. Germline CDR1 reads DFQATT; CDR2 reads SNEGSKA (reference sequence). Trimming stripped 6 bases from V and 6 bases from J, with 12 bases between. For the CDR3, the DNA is TGCAGTGCCTTACTAGGTGTCGAGCAGTACTTC. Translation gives CSALLGVEQYF.

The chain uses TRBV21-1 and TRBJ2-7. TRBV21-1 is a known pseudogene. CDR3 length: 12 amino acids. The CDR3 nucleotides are TGTGCCAGCAGCAGACCGGGGCACGAGCAGTACTTC. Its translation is CASSRPGHEQYF.

The chain's CDR3 is CASSYARGRTYEQYF. The CDR3 DNA reads as TGTGCCAGCAGTTACGCGCGGGGGCGAACCTACGAGCAGTACTTC. V gene TRBV6-5 combines with J gene TRBJ2-7, with D tentatively TRBD2 (7 bases). Trimming shortened V by 2 bases and J by 2 bases, and 13 bases separated the two germline ends. This CDR3 has 15 amino acids. The germline V gene has CDR1 MNHEY and CDR2 SVGAGI.

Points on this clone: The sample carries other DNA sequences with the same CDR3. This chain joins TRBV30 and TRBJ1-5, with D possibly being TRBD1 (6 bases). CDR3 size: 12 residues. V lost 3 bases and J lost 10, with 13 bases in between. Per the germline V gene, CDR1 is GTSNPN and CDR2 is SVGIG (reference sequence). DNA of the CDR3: TGTGCCTGGAGCAGGGGACAAGGTCCCCAGCATTTT. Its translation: CAWSRGQGPQHF.

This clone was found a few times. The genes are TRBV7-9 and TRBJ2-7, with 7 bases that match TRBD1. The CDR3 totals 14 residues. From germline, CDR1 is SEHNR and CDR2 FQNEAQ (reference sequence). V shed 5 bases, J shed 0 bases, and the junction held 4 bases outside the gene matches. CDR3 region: CASSAGTDSYEQYF. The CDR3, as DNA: TGTGCCAGCAGCGCCGGGACAGACTCCTACGAGCAGTACTTC.

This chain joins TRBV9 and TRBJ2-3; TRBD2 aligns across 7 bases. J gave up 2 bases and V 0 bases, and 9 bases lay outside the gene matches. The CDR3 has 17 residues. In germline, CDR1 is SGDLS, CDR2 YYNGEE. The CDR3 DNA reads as TGTGCCAGCAGCGTAGCCCTTGGGAGGGATCCCACAGATACGCAGTATTTT. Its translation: CASSVALGRDPTDTQYF. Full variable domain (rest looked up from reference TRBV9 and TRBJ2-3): DSGVTQTPKHLITATGQRVTLRCSPRSGDLSVYWYQQSLDQGLQFLIQYYNGEERAKGNILERFSAQQFPDLHSELNLSSLELGDSALYFCASSVALGRDPTDTQYFGPGTRLTVL.